The next 18 T cell receptor beta chains were all read from a single sample in a study of T cell clonotyping in hematopoietic cell transplantation. Some clones are missing from TCRdb's copy, which holds only in-frame ones; the method was immunoSEQ multiplex PCR. The sample has around 15,000 clones, 93% seen once. Time point defined: recipient sample about 28 days before transplant, after cytoreduction. Sequences were derived from peripheral blood mononuclear cells, sampled before stem cell transplant. These receptors came from a man between 18 and 35 years old with biphenotypic leukemia. Some clones in this sample may be carry-over from other donors' samples.

This chain uses TRBV4-3 with TRBJ2-6, with D possibly TRBD2 on 7 matching bases. Germline lookup yields CDR1 LGHNA and CDR2 YSLEER. The CDR3 consists of 16 residues. Between the trimmed V and J ends, which lost 4 bases and 0 bases, there was a span of 10 bases. This chain's CDR3 is CASSLGGPSGANVLTF. For the CDR3, the DNA is TGCGCCAGCAGCCTCGGGGGGCCCTCTGGGGCCAACGTCCTGACTTTC.

The V and J genes are TRBV7-2 and TRBJ2-5; tentative D call: TRBD1 (6 bases). Trimming pared 5 bases from V and 5 bases from J, leaving 15 bases between. Germline V gene lookup returns CDR1 SGHTA and CDR2 FQGNSA. The CDR3 consists of 14 residues. DNA for the CDR3: TGTGCCAGCAGCCCTCTTGGCAGGGGTGAGACCCAGTACTTC. This gives the protein CASSPLGRGETQYF.

This sequence joins TRBV7-2 and TRBJ2-2; tentative D call: TRBD1 (6 bases). This CDR3 contains 14 residues. Trimming took 3 bases from V and 4 from J, leaving 9 bases between them. CDR1 is SGHTA, CDR2 FQGNSA, per germline. The CDR3 reads CASSFNRVTGELFF. The DNA for the CDR3 is TGTGCCAGCAGCTTCAACAGGGTCACCGGGGAGCTGTTTTTT.

The chain joins TRBV2 to TRBJ2-7; D call uncertain. Germline V gene lookup returns CDR1 SNHLY and CDR2 FYNNEI. The CDR3 extends over 13 amino acids. V lost 3 bases and J 4 bases, leaving 10 bases between the germline ends. The CDR3 is CASSEELVYEQYF. Here the CDR3 DNA reads TGTGCCAGCAGTGAGGAATTGGTTTACGAGCAGTACTTC.

This clone was seen once. Other DNA sequences in this sample translate to the same CDR3. This chain connects TRBV5-6 to TRBJ2-7, with TRBD2 as a possible D gene (6 bases). This CDR3 region has 13 residues. Germline-derived CDR1 and CDR2 are SGHDT and YYEEEE. The V end lost 2 bases, the J end lost 3 bases, and 9 bases lay between the germline ends. CDR3 sequence reads: CASSFGRGYEQYF. CDR3 nucleotide sequence: TGTGCCAGCAGCTTTGGGCGGGGCTACGAGCAGTACTTC. The variable domain in full, with the rest retrieved from reference TRBV5-6 and TRBJ2-7, is DAGVTQSPTHLIKTRGQQVTLRCSPKSGHDTVSWYQQALGQGPQFIFQYYEEEERQRGNFPDRFSGHQFPNYSSELNVNALLLGDSALYLCASSFGRGYEQYFGPGTRLTVT.

This clone was observed once. The J gene is TRBJ2-7, the V gene TRBV30; D remains ambiguous. V gave up 3 bases and J gave up 3 bases, with 6 bases separating them. Germline CDR1 and CDR2: GTSNPN and SVGIG (reference sequence). The CDR3 extends over 11 amino acids. Written as DNA, the CDR3 is TGTGCCTGGAGCCTGTACTACGAGCAGTACTTC. Translation gives CAWSLYYEQYF.

The rearrangement links TRBV5-6 to TRBJ2-5; D is undetermined. Trimming removed 3 bases from V and 5 bases from J, with 20 bases in between. The CDR3 totals 16 residues. Germline V gene sequence: CDR1 SGHDT, CDR2 YYEEEE. DNA for the CDR3: TGTGCCAGCAGCTATCGAAAGGACCCCCGGTTGGAGACCCAGTACTTC. It yields the protein CASSYRKDPRLETQYF. The entire variable domain, with the rest obtained from reference TRBV5-6 and TRBJ2-5, is as follows: DAGVTQSPTHLIKTRGQQVTLRCSPKSGHDTVSWYQQALGQGPQFIFQYYEEEERQRGNFPDRFSGHQFPNYSSELNVNALLLGDSALYLCASSYRKDPRLETQYFGPGTRLLVL.

The V and J genes are TRBV2 and TRBJ2-1; TRBD1 matches 9 bases. The V and J ends lost 6 bases and 7 bases, in that order; junction bases with no gene match: 4. The CDR3 covers 13 residues. Germline CDR1 and CDR2: SNHLY and FYNNEI. CDR3 DNA sequence: TGTGCCAGCAGGGGGACAGGGCATAATGAGCAGTTCTTC. Its protein is CASRGTGHNEQFF.

The gene calls are TRBV5-6 and TRBJ2-3, with D possibly being TRBD1 (5 bases). V was cut by 2 bases and J by 11 bases, with 15 bases left in between. The CDR3 is 13 amino acids. The V gene's germline CDR1 is SGHDT and CDR2 YYEEEE. CDR3 sequence reads: CASSFARGSLQYF. The DNA of the CDR3 is TGTGCCAGCAGCTTTGCTAGGGGTTCCCTGCAGTATTTT. Filled out from reference TRBV5-6 and TRBJ2-3, the complete variable domain reads DAGVTQSPTHLIKTRGQQVTLRCSPKSGHDTVSWYQQALGQGPQFIFQYYEEEERQRGNFPDRFSGHQFPNYSSELNVNALLLGDSALYLCASSFARGSLQYFGPGTRLTVL.

The sample holds a few counts of this clone. V gene TRBV5-1 combines with J gene TRBJ1-1, with a possible D match to TRBD1 (6 bases). This CDR3 region has 14 residues. The germline gives CDR1 SGHRS, CDR2 YFSETQ. Trimming left V 0 bases short and J 8 bases short, with 14 bases between. This chain's CDR3 is CASSLEGGPPEAFF. CDR3 bases: TGCGCCAGCAGCTTGGAAGGGGGGCCTCCCGAAGCTTTCTTT.

The CDR3 DNA reads TGTGCCAGCAGCATCGGATATGAGCAGTACTTC. Translated, it gives CASSIGYEQYF. This chain connects TRBV2 to TRBJ2-7, with no clear D. This CDR3 has 11 amino acids. Trimming pared 6 bases from V and 7 bases from J, leaving 10 bases between. Looked up from germline, CDR1 is SNHLY and CDR2 is FYNNEI. Variable domain in full (rest from reference TRBV2 and TRBJ2-7): EPEVTQTPSHQVTQMGQEVILRCVPISNHLYFYWYRQILGQKVEFLVSFYNNEISEKSEIFDDQFSVERPDGSNFTLKIRSTKLEDSAMYFCASSIGYEQYFGPGTRLTVT.

The chain carries TRBV28 and TRBJ1-2; D is ambiguous. Germline loops: CDR1 MDHEN, CDR2 SYDVKM. Deletions cut 2 bases from V and 0 bases from J, with 19 bases between. The CDR3 totals 18 residues. DNA of the CDR3: TGTGCCAGCAGTTTACTTTTAAGAACAGCGATATCTAACTATGGCTACACCTTC. This translates into CASSLLLRTAISNYGYTF.

The genes are TRBV25-1 and TRBJ1-1, with unresolved D. The CDR3 runs 13 residues. Per the germline V gene, CDR1 is MGHDK and CDR2 is SYGVNS. V lost 5 bases and J 6 bases, leaving 13 bases between the germline ends. In DNA, the CDR3 is TGTGCCAGCAGTCCTCGTGGGTCTCCTGAAGCTTTCTTT. Its translation: CASSPRGSPEAFF.

This clone was seen just once. This chain uses TRBV9 with TRBJ2-3, with 14 bases fitting TRBD2. Losses at the gene ends were 1 base for V and 0 bases for J; bases not matched to a gene: 4. The CDR3 totals 18 residues. Germline CDR1 is SGDLS and CDR2 is YYNGEE. The CDR3 is CASSVLGLAGESTDTQYF. Here the CDR3 DNA reads TGTGCCAGCAGCGTACTGGGACTAGCGGGAGAAAGCACAGATACGCAGTATTTT. Full variable domain (missing parts from reference TRBV9 and TRBJ2-3): DSGVTQTPKHLITATGQRVTLRCSPRSGDLSVYWYQQSLDQGLQFLIQYYNGEERAKGNILERFSAQQFPDLHSELNLSSLELGDSALYFCASSVLGLAGESTDTQYFGPGTRLTVL.

The chain uses TRBV5-1 and TRBJ2-7, with 8 bases fitting TRBD1. The CDR3 has 15 amino acids. Trimming at V came to 4 bases and at J to 3 bases, leaving 9 bases not matched to a gene. CDR1 is SGHRS, CDR2 YFSETQ, per germline. CDR3 sequence (DNA): TGCGCCAGCAGCGCCACCCCCGGACAGGGCTACGAGCAGTACTTC. It translates to CASSATPGQGYEQYF.

The chain carries TRBV7-8 and TRBJ1-1, with 7 bases aligning to TRBD1. Germline V lookup: CDR1 SGHVS, CDR2 FQNEAQ. This CDR3 has 15 residues. V lost 4 bases, J lost 7 bases, and 12 bases stayed unmatched. The CDR3 spells CASSSGGGGGSEAFF. The CDR3 region has the DNA TGTGCCAGCAGCTCCGGAGGTGGAGGGGGCAGTGAAGCTTTCTTT.

The chain has TRBV7-2 and TRBJ2-7, with TRBD2 matching over 7 bases. This CDR3 has 15 residues. CDR1 is SGHTA and CDR2 is FQGNSA in the germline V gene. The V segment lost 5 bases and the J segment 0 bases; nucleotides outside the gene matches: 7. The CDR3 loop is CASSEGWGGSYEQYF. The CDR3 nucleotides are TGTGCCAGCAGCGAAGGGTGGGGGGGCTCCTACGAGCAGTACTTC. Full variable domain (rest looked up from reference TRBV7-2 and TRBJ2-7): GAGVSQSPSNKVTEKGKDVELRCDPISGHTALYWYRQSLGQGLEFLIYFQGNSAPDKSGLPSDRFSAERTGGSVSTLTIQRTQQEDSAVYLCASSEGWGGSYEQYFGPGTRLTVT.

J is TRBJ1-1 and V is TRBV7-8, with D maybe TRBD1 (5 bases). CDR3 length: 13 residues. Germline lookup yields CDR1 SGHVS and CDR2 FQNEAQ. V was pared by 2 bases and J by 3 bases, with 7 bases between. CDR3 coding DNA: TGTGCCAGCAGCTTAAGGGGTTACACTGAAGCTTTCTTT. As protein: CASSLRGYTEAFF.